Detailed here is one TCR beta chain. This sample was taken from a study of circulating and synovial CD4+ cells in juvenile arthritis. TCRdb's copy holds only in-frame clones and misses some; the assay was immunoSEQ multiplex PCR. The sample lists just over 35,000 clones, approximately 94% occurring once. The CDR3 extends over 12 amino acids. CDR1 and CDR2 (germline): MDHEN, SYDVKM. The germline V and J ends were trimmed by 3 bases and 4 bases, with 6 bases remaining between them. Samples derive from patients with active juvenile idiopathic arthritis. V and J are TRBV28 and TRBJ2-5; D gene unclear. The sequence came from a human donor with juvenile idiopathic arthritis. The specimen was CD4+ T cells from blood. CDR3 loop: CASSFSLETQYF. The CDR3 DNA reads as TGTGCCAGCAGTTTCAGTCTAGAGACCCAGTACTTC.